This TCR beta chain was identified in a study of T cells in Graves' hyperthyroidism and ophthalmopathy. Amplification of TCR beta CDR3 regions was performed using RNA transcripts as template. First-round RT-PCR of the TCR CDR3 relied on the HTBI primer set. TCRdb analysed the multiplex PCR reads with MiXCR anew, one entry per CDR3 protein. The table records under 650,000 distinct CDR3 sequences, about 17% of them present only once. This clonotype was seen a handful of times. The sequence was collected from a woman under 40 with Graves' hyperthyroidism. The specimen was blood.

The CDR3 coding sequence is TGTGCCAGTCTGCGACCCTCCTACAATGAGCAGTTCTTC. Its protein product is CASLRPSYNEQFF. The J gene is TRBJ2-1, the V gene TRBV6-1; D gene uncertain. Germline CDR1 MNHNS, CDR2 SASEGT. The CDR3 has 13 residues. Trimming took 9 bases from V and 0 from J, leaving 9 bases between them.